These T cell receptor beta chains were read from a single sample in a study of blood T cell repertoires in COVID-19. Repertoires were generated with immunoSEQ multiplex PCR, while TCRdb's copy carries only in-frame clones and drops some. Here the sample spans roughly 200,000 clones, about four fifths being singletons. Sequenced sample: peripheral blood. The source is a man between 50 and 59 years old with active or convalescent COVID-19. CDR3s include the opening cysteine and the closing phenylalanine or tryptophan. D genes are given only for firm matches.

V	D	J	CDR3	DNA
TRBV25-1	-	TRBJ2-7	CASRAVYEQYF	TGTGCCAGCAGGGCGGTATACGAGCAGTACTTC
TRBV28	-	TRBJ1-5	CASSLVQGPRKPQHF	TGTGCCAGCAGTTTGGTCCAGGGCCCTAGGAAGCCCCAGCATTTT
TRBV19	TRBD1	TRBJ1-1	CASRDRRLRPEAFF	TGTGCCAGCCGGGACAGGAGACTAAGGCCTGAAGCTTTCTTT
TRBV5-4	TRBD1	TRBJ2-7	CASSQTGGVYEQYF	TGTGCCAGCAGCCAGACAGGGGGGGTCTACGAGCAGTACTTC
TRBV2	-	TRBJ1-6	CASKGFLGSPLHF	TGTGCCAGCAAGGGGTTTTTAGGGTCACCCCTCCACTTT
TRBV5-1	-	TRBJ2-7	CASSPGDIYEQYF	TGCGCCAGCAGCCCCGGGGACATATACGAGCAGTACTTC
TRBV6-6	TRBD2	TRBJ2-5	CATRVAGGQETQYF	TGTGCCACCCGGGTAGCGGGGGGGCAAGAGACCCAGTACTTC
TRBV5-1	TRBD1	TRBJ2-2	CASSLMRQGYTGELFF	TGCGCCAGCAGCTTGATGAGACAGGGGTACACCGGGGAGCTGTTTTTT
TRBV5-1	TRBD1	TRBJ1-2	CASSVGTEMDYTF	TGCGCCAGCAGCGTCGGGACAGAAATGGACTACACCTTC
TRBV3-1/TRBV3-2	TRBD2	TRBJ2-1	CASSQDLSGGSYNEQFF	TGTGCCAGCAGCCAAGATCTTAGCGGGGGGAGCTACAATGAGCAGTTCTTC
TRBV9	-	TRBJ1-2	CASSARTVAYGYTF	TGTGCCAGCAGCGCACGGACAGTCGCCTATGGCTACACCTTC